These T cell receptor beta chains were read from a single sample in a study of human thymus T cells. Clones were sequenced by immunoSEQ multiplex PCR, and TCRdb holds only the in-frame ones, with some missing. This table has roughly 120,000 clones, around 94% appearing once. Sample: thymus tissue. Receptor source: a boy in the first two years of life with a congenital heart defect but otherwise immunologically healthy. CDR3s include the opening cysteine and the closing phenylalanine or tryptophan.

v_call	j_call	cdr3_aa
TRBV30	TRBJ2-2	CAWSVQSAGRRTGELFF
TRBV28	TRBJ1-3	CASRSQGTGNTIYF
TRBV28	TRBJ1-6	CASSRGESMGMLHF
TRBV11-1	TRBJ2-2	CASSWSDRDGTGELFF
TRBV18	TRBJ2-6	CASSPGRSGGANVLTF
TRBV7-8	TRBJ2-3	CASSPSTDPQPVTDTQYF
TRBV7-2	TRBJ2-3	CASSSQSAGGRVDTQYF
TRBV27	TRBJ2-3	CASNPLGGAPDTQYF
TRBV6-1	TRBJ2-5	CASSESPGRETQYF
TRBV5-6	TRBJ1-1	CASRESQGSEAFF
TRBV30	TRBJ2-5	CAWSLRYGGQETQYF
TRBV27	TRBJ2-7	CASSWVGGREQYF
TRBV28	TRBJ1-2	CASSLPGGYTF
TRBV28	TRBJ2-5	CASSPPGTAQETQYF